Listed here are 21 T cell receptor beta chains from one sample, sequenced in a study of T-cell reconstitution after alpha-beta-depleted transplantation in children. TCRbeta library construction was performed incorporating unique molecular identifiers. One entry per CDR3 protein results from TCRdb running MiXCR on the PCR reads. The repertoire holds 700,000 to 850,000 distinct CDR3 sequences, about 15% seen once, with roughly 5% in the top ten. The specimen was PBMCs, mostly from graft donor cells, collected 360 days after TCRalphabeta/CD19-depleted stem cell transplant. These receptors were collected from a male patient between 10 and 17 years old who had a stem cell transplant for acute lymphoblastic leukemia, so the T cells may come from the graft donor.

This clonotype was recorded a few times. V usage is TRBV5-6 and J usage is TRBJ2-5; maybe TRBD2 (6 bases). The CDR3 is 14 residues long. CDR1 is SGHDT, CDR2 YYEEEE, per germline. V was shortened by 4 bases and J by 1 base, with 11 bases between the two germline ends. CDR3 region: CASSPGDFQETQYF. DNA of the CDR3: TGTGCCAGCAGCCCGGGGGACTTCCAAGAGACCCAGTACTTC.

This clonotype has a single count. The V call is TRBV9, the J call TRBJ2-1; 7 bases align to TRBD2. The CDR3 covers 15 residues. The V gene's germline CDR1 is SGDLS and CDR2 YYNGEE. Germline trimming cut 0 bases from V and 8 bases from J; bases unmatched to any gene: 8. CDR3 region: CASSVVLAGSDEQFF. CDR3 coding DNA: TGTGCCAGCAGCGTAGTATTAGCGGGTAGCGATGAGCAGTTCTTC.

The gene calls are TRBV5-1 and TRBJ1-2; the match to TRBD1 covers 7 bases. This CDR3 region has 15 residues. In germline, CDR1 is SGHRS, CDR2 YFSETQ. Losses at the gene ends were 4 bases for V and 4 bases for J; bases not matched to a gene: 10. The CDR3 DNA follows: TGCGCCAGCAGCCCCTCCGGGACAGACGGCTATGGCTACACCTTC. Protein sequence: CASSPSGTDGYGYTF.

The chain recombines TRBV6-1 with TRBJ2-7, with TRBD2 matching over 11 bases. V lost 8 bases, J lost 6 bases, and 9 bases stayed unmatched. The CDR3 totals 14 residues. CDR1 and CDR2 from the germline V gene are MNHNS and SASEGT. CDR3 amino acids: CASALWTSGFEQYF. DNA for the CDR3: TGTGCCAGCGCCCTTTGGACTAGCGGGTTCGAGCAGTACTTC.

V is TRBV7-3 and J is TRBJ2-3; a possible D gene is TRBD2 (5 bases). Trimming shortened V by 4 bases and J by 2 bases, and 10 bases separated the two germline ends. This CDR3 comprises 14 residues. CDR1 is SGHTA and CDR2 is FQGTGA in the germline V gene. This chain's CDR3 is CASSSGLHTDTQYF. The CDR3 DNA is TGTGCCAGCAGCTCCGGACTTCACACAGATACGCAGTATTTT.

This clonotype was counted ten times or more. The chain employs TRBV19 and TRBJ1-1; 7 bases are shared with TRBD1. V shed 6 bases and J 0 bases; nucleotides not matched to a gene: 7. Germline CDR1 LNHDA, CDR2 SQIVND (reference sequence). The length of the CDR3 is 15 residues. The CDR3 DNA follows: TGTGCCAGTAGCCTCAGGGGGTTCCTGAACACTGAAGCTTTCTTT. Encoded protein: CASSLRGFLNTEAFF.

This clonotype was detected a few times. V usage is TRBV4-1 and J usage is TRBJ2-5, with D unclear. The V end was cut by 2 bases, the J end by 3 bases, with 16 bases between. The CDR3 totals 16 residues. Looked up from germline, CDR1 is MGHRA and CDR2 is YSYEKL. The CDR3 spells CASSQLSHLLKETQYF. CDR3 in DNA: TGCGCCAGCAGCCAACTTTCCCACCTACTCAAAGAGACCCAGTACTTC.

This clonotype occurred many times. V usage is TRBV20-1 and J usage is TRBJ2-3, with D tentatively TRBD2 (6 bases). V was pared by 3 bases and J by 2 bases, with 15 bases between. This CDR3 comprises 15 residues. Germline loops: CDR1 DFQATT, CDR2 SNEGSKA (reference sequence). The CDR3: CSARLIGSHTDTQYF. DNA for the CDR3: TGCAGTGCTAGGTTAATCGGGAGCCACACAGATACGCAGTATTTT.

This clonotype was detected only a few times. This chain uses TRBV27 with TRBJ1-1; D unclear. V was trimmed by 2 bases and J by 1 base, leaving 11 bases between them. Germline CDR1 is MNHEY and CDR2 is SMNVEV (reference sequence). This CDR3 is 15 amino acids long. CDR3 sequence: CASSLKGNRNTEAFF. In DNA form, the CDR3 reads TGTGCCAGCAGTTTAAAGGGTAATAGGAACACTGAAGCTTTCTTT.

This clonotype was observed a few times. V usage is TRBV6-2 or TRBV6-3 and J usage is TRBJ2-1, with 8 bases fitting TRBD1. Trimming took 5 bases from V and 12 from J; bases not matched to a gene: 12. CDR3 length equals 14 residues. Per the germline V gene, CDR1 is MNHEY and CDR2 is SVGEGT. The CDR3 nucleotides are TGTGCCAGCAGTCCCTTTTTAGCCGGGACAGGGCAGTTCTTC. Translating it yields CASSPFLAGTGQFF.

This clonotype was detected once. The V gene is TRBV7-3, the J gene TRBJ2-3; D is perhaps TRBD2 (6 bases). Trimming stripped 4 bases from V and 1 base from J, with 12 bases between. The length of the CDR3 is 15 residues. In germline, CDR1 is SGHTA, CDR2 FQGTGA. In DNA form, the CDR3 reads TGTGCCAGCAGCTCTTATAGCGGAGGCACAGATACGCAGTATTTT. This sequence encodes CASSSYSGGTDTQYF.

The chain carries TRBV24-1 and TRBJ2-1; D gene unclear. Germline V lookup: CDR1 KGHDR, CDR2 SFDVKD. With 10 bases removed from V and 0 bases from J, the gap between germline ends came to 9 bases. The CDR3 runs to 13 residues. The CDR3 region is CATQVDSYNEQFF. The CDR3 DNA reads as TGTGCCACGCAGGTCGACTCCTACAATGAGCAGTTCTTC.

The chain is built from TRBV5-5 and TRBJ2-3, with TRBD2 matching 12 bases. The CDR3 is 18 residues long. V lost 0 bases and J lost 3; bases outside the gene matches: 8. Germline loops: CDR1 SGHKS, CDR2 YYEKEE (reference sequence). DNA for the CDR3: TGTGCCAGCAGCTTGGGCCTAGGTACTAGCGGGAGGACAGATACGCAGTATTTT. Protein product: CASSLGLGTSGRTDTQYF.

This clonotype was counted ten times or more. The chain employs TRBV5-1 and TRBJ2-3; D might be TRBD1 (5 bases). Per the germline V gene, CDR1 is SGHRS and CDR2 is YFSETQ. The CDR3 is made up of 14 amino acids. Trimming pared 0 bases from V and 2 bases from J, leaving 7 bases between. The CDR3 is CASSLDRLTDTQYF. CDR3 nucleotide sequence: TGCGCCAGCAGCTTGGACAGGCTCACAGATACGCAGTATTTT.

The chain employs TRBV19 and TRBJ1-1; no reliable D call. Germline assignment: CDR1 LNHDA and CDR2 SQIVND (reference sequence). CDR3 length: 16 amino acids. Trimming cost V 7 bases and J 1 base, with 19 bases left between them. The CDR3 loop reads CASTPFAGQSNTEAFF. DNA for the CDR3: TGTGCCAGTACCCCATTCGCCGGCCAGTCGAACACTGAAGCTTTCTTT.

This clonotype was picked up a small number of times. The rearrangement joins TRBV10-3 to TRBJ2-3, with no clear D. V lost 7 bases and J 14 bases, leaving 19 bases between the germline ends. From germline, CDR1 is ENHRY and CDR2 SYGVKD. The CDR3 is made up of 12 amino acids. The CDR3 reads CAITDGSRSPYF. In DNA, the CDR3 is TGTGCCATCACCGATGGGTCCCGGTCCCCGTATTTT.

This clonotype was recorded at least ten times. The gene calls are TRBV7-2 and TRBJ2-3, with D hard to call. Germline CDR1 SGHTA, CDR2 FQGNSA. Trimming took 4 bases from V and 2 from J, leaving 7 bases between them. The CDR3 runs 13 residues. CDR3 bases: TGTGCCAGCAGCTACGGCAACACAGATACGCAGTATTTT. Translated: CASSYGNTDTQYF. Variable domain in full (rest from reference TRBV7-2 and TRBJ2-3): GAGVSQSPSNKVTEKGKDVELRCDPISGHTALYWYRQSLGQGLEFLIYFQGNSAPDKSGLPSDRFSAERTGGSVSTLTIQRTQQEDSAVYLCASSYGNTDTQYFGPGTRLTVL.

This clonotype came up many times. The gene calls are TRBV5-1 and TRBJ1-1, with 7 bases fitting TRBD1. This CDR3 region has 14 residues. Germline trimming cut 3 bases from V and 5 bases from J; bases unmatched to any gene: 7. Looked up from germline, CDR1 is SGHRS and CDR2 is YFSETQ. For the CDR3, the DNA is TGCGCCAGCAGCTCAGGAGGGGGCGCGACTGAAGCTTTCTTT. Its translation is CASSSGGGATEAFF.

V and J are TRBV7-9 and TRBJ2-1; TRBD2 aligns across 13 bases. Germline V CDR1 and CDR2: SEHNR, FQNEAQ (reference sequence). This CDR3 has 17 residues. V shed 6 bases, J shed 7 bases, and the junction held 12 bases outside the gene matches. CDR3 in DNA: TGTGCCAGCAGTTCAACCGGGACTAGCGGGATAAAAAATGAGCAGTTCTTC. Amino acid sequence: CASSSTGTSGIKNEQFF. The whole variable domain, remainder taken from reference TRBV7-9 and TRBJ2-1, is DTGVSQNPRHKITKRGQNVTFRCDPISEHNRLYWYRQTLGQGPEFLTYFQNEAQLEKSRLLSDRFSAERPKGSFSTLEIQRTEQGDSAMYLCASSSTGTSGIKNEQFFGPGTRLTVL.

The chain couples TRBV5-6 to TRBJ1-2; tentative D call: TRBD1 (5 bases). The CDR3 extends over 15 amino acids. CDR1 is SGHDT and CDR2 is YYEEEE in the germline V gene. Trimming pared 3 bases from V and 5 bases from J, leaving 17 bases between. Here the CDR3 reads CASSWDGPRGYGYTF. CDR3 nucleotide sequence: TGTGCCAGCAGCTGGGACGGCCCAAGGGGATATGGCTACACCTTC.

The gene calls are TRBV10-2 and TRBJ2-7; a weak D match, TRBD1 (7 bases). This CDR3 has 14 residues. Trimming removed 3 bases from V and 4 bases from J, with 13 bases in between. Germline assignment: CDR1 WSHSY and CDR2 SAAADI. CDR3 DNA sequence: TGCGCCAGCAGTGAAGGAGGGGGCAGATACGAGCAGTACTTC. Its translation: CASSEGGGRYEQYF.